A single sample is the source of the 4 T cell receptor beta chains below, sequenced in a study of cytomegalovirus exposure and HLA in healthy donors. PCR primers comprised 60 Vbeta and 13 Jbeta primers. Produced via immunoSEQ multiplex PCR; TCRdb's table is partial and in-frame only. Here the sample spans roughly 180,000 clones, approximately 73% being singletons. The sample was PBMCs. The source of these receptors is a woman in her 30s in good health and CMV-seropositive.

This chain links TRBV29-1 with TRBJ2-1; D is possibly TRBD2 (6 bases). The CDR3 runs to 16 residues. Germline values: CDR1 SQVTM, CDR2 ANQGSEA. V gave up 1 base and J gave up 11 bases, with 24 bases separating them. The CDR3 sequence is CSVEVGLPIDNPKQFF. In DNA form, the CDR3 reads TGCAGCGTTGAAGTGGGACTTCCCATCGATAACCCTAAGCAGTTCTTC.

DNA for the CDR3: TGCGCCAGCAGCCAAGATAGAGGCGGGGGGCGTCCCCAGTTCTTC. Its translation: CASSQDRGGGRPQFF. The V gene is TRBV4-3, the J gene TRBJ2-1; 8 bases agree with TRBD2. The CDR3 spans 15 residues. Germline trimming cut 0 bases from V and 13 bases from J; bases unmatched to any gene: 11. The germline V gene has CDR1 LGHNA and CDR2 YSLEER.

The V and J genes are TRBV2 and TRBJ1-5, with TRBD1 identical over 9 bases. The CDR3 extends over 15 amino acids. The J segment lost 4 bases and the V segment lost 6 bases, leaving 7 bases of the junction unmatched. Looked up from germline, CDR1 is SNHLY and CDR2 is FYNNEI. This chain's CDR3 is CASSGDRGVNQPQHF. The CDR3 DNA sequence: TGTGCCAGCAGCGGCGACAGGGGGGTTAATCAGCCCCAGCATTTT.

The chain couples TRBV5-1 to TRBJ2-7, with TRBD1 matching 10 bases. The CDR3 is 14 residues long. CDR1 and CDR2 from the germline V gene are SGHRS and YFSETQ. J gave up 9 bases and V 0 bases, and 6 bases lay outside the gene matches. DNA of the CDR3: TGCGCCAGCAGCTTGGGACAGGGGGCTACCGGGCAGTACTTC. Residues: CASSLGQGATGQYF.